This T cell receptor (beta chain) was observed in a study of blood T cell repertoires in COVID-19. Looking at the study overall: T cells, B-cell-depleted T cells, or PBMCs supplied cDNA or gDNA.

CDR3 length equals 16 residues. Per the germline V gene, CDR1 is LGHNA and CDR2 is YNFKEQ. Germline trimming cut 1 base from V and 2 bases from J; bases unmatched to any gene: 6. In the study's own analysis: Counts of nucleated cells, estimated from reference gene primer amplification, were obtained. TCRdb's copy holds only in-frame clones and misses some; the assay was immunoSEQ multiplex PCR. V, J and clone size are those of that table, while D and trimming were read from the DNA. The sample includes under 250,000 clones, more than 70% of them seen just once. The origin of this receptor is a man aged 45-65 years with active or convalescent COVID-19. The rearrangement uses TRBV4-2 and TRBJ2-3; the match to TRBD1 covers 7 bases. Sequenced: peripheral blood. The CDR3 loop reads CASSQARTGPTDTQYF. The CDR3, as DNA: TGTGCCAGCAGCCAAGCCCGGACAGGCCCCACAGATACGCAGTATTTT.